Below are 20 T cell receptor beta chains sequenced from a single sample in a study of CD8+ T cells in alopecia areata. In each case, RNA was isolated and then reverse transcribed into cDNA as the sequencing template. Generated by immunoSEQ multiplex PCR, the TCRdb table keeps only in-frame clones and is missing some. The sample lists 200,000 to 250,000 clones, 50% to 60% occurring once. The sample consisted of CD4+ T cells sorted from blood, taken at week 0. These receptors were collected from a human donor with alopecia areata.

The chain links TRBV29-1 to TRBJ2-5; no firm D call. Germline V gene sequence: CDR1 SQVTM, CDR2 ANQGSEA. The CDR3 covers 11 residues. With 8 bases removed from V and 4 bases from J, the gap between germline ends came to 11 bases. CDR3 sequence (DNA): TGCAGCCCCCGGTTTGGAGAGACCCAGTACTTC. It codes for CSPRFGETQYF. Drawing the rest from reference TRBV29-1 and TRBJ2-5, the complete variable domain is SAVISQKPSRDICQRGTSLTIQCQVDSQVTMMFWYRQQPGQSLTLIATANQGSEATYESGFVIDKFPISRPNLTFSTLTVSNMSPEDSSIYLCSPRFGETQYFGPGTRLLVL.

This clone was detected a few times. The CDR3 reads CASSLGGLAMDTQYF. CDR3 coding DNA: TGTGCCAGCAGCTTAGGGGGACTAGCAATGGATACGCAGTATTTT. This chain connects TRBV11-2 to TRBJ2-3; TRBD2 matches 9 bases. Germline V lookup: CDR1 SGHAT, CDR2 FQNNGV. The CDR3 spans 15 residues. The V gene end was trimmed by 1 base and the J gene end by 6 bases; junction bases not matched to a gene: 5.

There are a few counts of this clone. This CDR3 is CASSFQTGLGEQYF. The CDR3 coding sequence is TGTGCCAGCAGCTTCCAGACAGGGTTAGGAGAGCAGTACTTC. This chain connects TRBV9 to TRBJ2-7, with TRBD1 matching over 7 bases. With 4 bases clipped from V and 7 bases from J, the junction kept 11 bases outside the gene matches. CDR1 is SGDLS and CDR2 is YYNGEE in the germline V gene. The CDR3 runs 14 residues.

J is TRBJ2-4 and V is TRBV30, with D unresolved. The length of the CDR3 is 14 residues. The ends were cut back, 2 bases at V and 0 bases at J, with 8 bases in the middle. Germline assignment: CDR1 GTSNPN and CDR2 SVGIG (reference sequence). CDR3 region: CAWSRTGAKNIQYF. For the CDR3, the DNA is TGTGCCTGGAGTCGAACTGGAGCCAAAAACATTCAGTACTTC.

In its sample, this clone was seen a few times. The genes are TRBV11-1 and TRBJ2-2; TRBD1 aligns across 7 bases. V lost 5 bases, J lost 1 base, and 1 base stayed unmatched. Germline V gives CDR1 SGHAT, CDR2 FQDESV (reference sequence). The length of the CDR3 is 14 residues. The chain's CDR3 is CASSRDRNTGELFF. The CDR3 DNA follows: TGTGCCAGCAGCCGGGACAGGAACACCGGGGAGCTGTTTTTT. The full variable domain, rest sourced from reference TRBV11-1 and TRBJ2-2, is EAEVAQSPRYKITEKSQAVAFWCDPISGHATLYWYRQILGQGPELLVQFQDESVVDDSQLPKDRFSAERLKGVDSTLKIQPAELGDSAMYLCASSRDRNTGELFFGEGSRLTVL.

This rearrangement joins TRBV10-2 to TRBJ1-5, with D possibly TRBD1 on 5 matching bases. The V gene's germline CDR1 is WSHSY and CDR2 SAAADI. The CDR3 is 14 amino acids. V shed 4 bases and J shed 4 bases, with 11 bases lying between them. CDR3 in amino acids: CASSVTGRNQPQHF. In DNA form, the CDR3 reads TGCGCCAGCAGTGTAACAGGAAGGAATCAGCCCCAGCATTTT.

In this sample, this clone turned up a few times. V is TRBV10-1 and J is TRBJ2-2; D gene ambiguous. From germline, CDR1 is WNHNN and CDR2 SYGVQD (reference sequence). V lost 3 bases and J lost 1, with 3 bases in between. The CDR3 length is 13 residues. The CDR3 loop reads CASSEQNTGELFF. Written as DNA, the CDR3 is TGCGCCAGCAGTGAACAGAACACCGGGGAGCTGTTTTTT.

In DNA form, the CDR3 reads TGTGCCAGCAGCGTTTTGGGCCGGAGCTCCTACAATGAGCAGTTCTTC. This translates into CASSVLGRSSYNEQFF. The chain is built from TRBV7-9 and TRBJ2-1, with D hard to call. The germline V gene has CDR1 SEHNR and CDR2 FQNEAQ (reference sequence). This CDR3 is 16 amino acids long. V gave up 5 bases and J gave up 0 bases, with 14 bases separating them.

This clone has a handful of counts. In nucleotides, the CDR3 is TGCAGTTCCCCGGCGGGGGAAAAACTGTTTTTT. It codes for CSSPAGEKLFF. The V gene is TRBV20-1, the J gene TRBJ1-4; no firm D call. V dropped 8 bases and J dropped 8 bases, with 12 bases sitting between them. Germline V gives CDR1 DFQATT, CDR2 SNEGSKA (reference sequence). CDR3 size: 11 residues.

The J gene is TRBJ2-7, the V gene TRBV30, with a possible D match to TRBD1 (5 bases). Germline values: CDR1 GTSNPN, CDR2 SVGIG (reference sequence). This CDR3 is built from 13 residues. Trimming pared 3 bases from V and 0 bases from J, leaving 9 bases between. The DNA for the CDR3 is TGTGCCTGGAGCCAGGGTATCTCCTACGAGCAGTACTTC. Residues: CAWSQGISYEQYF.

This clone was counted a few times. This chain connects TRBV7-3 to TRBJ2-7; D ambiguous. This CDR3 spans 13 amino acids. V dropped 1 base and J dropped 2 bases, with 6 bases sitting between them. Per the germline V gene, CDR1 is SGHTA and CDR2 is FQGTGA. DNA for the CDR3: TGTGCCAGCAGCTTAAATACTGCCTACGAGCAGTACTTC. Its protein product is CASSLNTAYEQYF.

The V gene is TRBV7-9, the J gene TRBJ1-1; TRBD1 agrees at 8 bases. The CDR3 totals 14 residues. Germline V CDR1 and CDR2: SEHNR, FQNEAQ (reference sequence). Germline trimming cut 1 base from V and 9 bases from J; bases unmatched to any gene: 7. The chain's CDR3 is CASSLGAGTGKAFF. The CDR3 DNA reads as TGTGCCAGCAGCTTAGGGGCCGGGACAGGCAAAGCTTTCTTT. Full variable domain (rest looked up from reference TRBV7-9 and TRBJ1-1): DTGVSQNPRHKITKRGQNVTFRCDPISEHNRLYWYRQTLGQGPEFLTYFQNEAQLEKSRLLSDRFSAERPKGSFSTLEIQRTEQGDSAMYLCASSLGAGTGKAFFGQGTRLTVV.

This clone turned up a few times. V is TRBV7-3 and J is TRBJ2-1; D is ambiguous. V lost 5 bases and J lost 8, with 13 bases in between. The CDR3 covers 13 residues. Germline V gene lookup returns CDR1 SGHTA and CDR2 FQGTGA. This chain's CDR3 is CASSTSRSHEQFF. In DNA, the CDR3 is TGTGCCAGCAGCACTTCTAGGTCCCATGAGCAGTTCTTC.

This clone was found once. The gene calls are TRBV5-4 and TRBJ2-7, with TRBD2 matching over 12 bases. The CDR3 contains 15 residues. Trimming at V came to 3 bases and at J to 0 bases, leaving 1 base not matched to a gene. Germline V gene lookup returns CDR1 SGHNT and CDR2 YYREEE (reference sequence). The CDR3 reads CASSSTSGSSYEQYF. Written as DNA, the CDR3 is TGTGCCAGCAGCTCGACTAGCGGGAGCTCCTACGAGCAGTACTTC.

In this sample, this clone turned up a few times. At one boundary the junction diverges from the germline segment, which might be a read error. The chain employs TRBV5-1 and TRBJ2-5; TRBD1 agrees at 7 bases. This CDR3 contains 13 residues. CDR1 is SGHRS, CDR2 YFSETQ, per germline. The chain's CDR3 is CASSSAGTEAQYF. For the CDR3, the DNA is TGCGCCAGCAGCTCGGCCGGGACAGAGGCCCAGTACTTC. The full variable domain, its missing parts supplied by reference TRBV5-1 and TRBJ2-5, is KAGVTQTPRYLIKTRGQQVTLSCSPISGHRSVSWYQQTPGQGLQFLFEYFSETQRNKGNFPGRFSGRQFSNSRSEMNVSTLELGDSALYLCASSSAGTEAQYFGPGTRLLVL.

The chain combines TRBV6-5 with TRBJ1-1; 8 nucleotides match TRBD1. The length of the CDR3 is 13 residues. After removal of 7 bases from V and 4 bases from J, the junction contained 5 bases not matched to a gene. Germline CDR1 MNHEY, CDR2 SVGAGI. CDR3 bases: TGTGCCAGCACTGTAACAGGGGGCACTGAAGCTTTCTTT. Its protein is CASTVTGGTEAFF.

The CDR3 DNA follows: TGTGCCAGCAGCTTAGGAACTAGCGGGAGGGAGACCCAGTACTTC. Its protein is CASSLGTSGRETQYF. The chain links TRBV7-2 to TRBJ2-5, with TRBD2 matching 12 bases. Germline CDR1 SGHTA, CDR2 FQGNSA. V shed 1 base and J 5 bases; nucleotides not matched to a gene: 2. There are 15 residues in the CDR3. Full variable domain (remainder filled in from reference TRBV7-2 and TRBJ2-5): GAGVSQSPSNKVTEKGKDVELRCDPISGHTALYWYRQSLGQGLEFLIYFQGNSAPDKSGLPSDRFSAERTGGSVSTLTIQRTQQEDSAVYLCASSLGTSGRETQYFGPGTRLLVL.

The V and J genes are TRBV5-1 and TRBJ2-3, with D tentatively TRBD2 (6 bases). V was cut by 0 bases and J by 4 bases, with 15 bases left in between. Germline lookup yields CDR1 SGHRS and CDR2 YFSETQ. This CDR3 contains 16 residues. The CDR3 region has the DNA TGCGCCAGCAGCTTGGCCTTTCAGGGACTTTCAGATACGCAGTATTTT. Translation: CASSLAFQGLSDTQYF.

V gene TRBV6-1 combines with J gene TRBJ2-3, with 8 bases that match TRBD1. The CDR3 totals 13 residues. The V segment lost 6 bases and the J segment 1 base; nucleotides outside the gene matches: 0. The V gene's germline CDR1 is MNHNS and CDR2 SASEGT. The CDR3 sequence: CASRDRGTDTQYF. As DNA, the CDR3 is TGTGCCAGCAGGGACAGGGGCACAGATACGCAGTATTTT.

A few counts support this clone. The J gene is TRBJ2-2, the V gene TRBV5-1; weak D call: TRBD1 (6 bases). Germline CDR1 SGHRS, CDR2 YFSETQ. V lost 1 base and J lost 3, with 10 bases in between. The CDR3 length is 15 residues. The chain's CDR3 is CASSLTGPYTGELFF. CDR3 nucleotides: TGCGCCAGCAGCTTGACAGGGCCGTACACCGGGGAGCTGTTTTTT. Together with reference TRBV5-1 and TRBJ2-2, the CDR3 gives the full variable domain: KAGVTQTPRYLIKTRGQQVTLSCSPISGHRSVSWYQQTPGQGLQFLFEYFSETQRNKGNFPGRFSGRQFSNSRSEMNVSTLELGDSALYLCASSLTGPYTGELFFGEGSRLTVL.